The 15 T cell receptor beta chains below all came from one sample that was sequenced in a study of blood T cell repertoires in COVID-19. Some clones are missing from TCRdb's copy, which holds only in-frame ones; the method was immunoSEQ multiplex PCR. Here the sample spans about 400,000 clones, approximately 85% being singletons. The specimen sequenced was PBMCs or T cells enriched from blood (not recorded which). Source of these receptors: a woman between 40 and 55 years old with acute COVID-19.

The rearrangement uses TRBV29-1 and TRBJ2-3, with TRBD1 as a possible D gene (6 bases). V lost 7 bases and J lost 2, with 19 bases in between. The length of the CDR3 is 15 residues. In germline, CDR1 is SQVTM, CDR2 ANQGSEA. The CDR3 region is CSAGGEGHLTDTQYF. CDR3 nucleotide sequence: TGCAGCGCCGGCGGAGAGGGACACCTCACAGATACGCAGTATTTT.

This clone was detected only once. In the same sample, other DNA sequences code for this CDR3. J is TRBJ1-1 and V is TRBV30; D gene uncertain. The germline CDR1 and CDR2 sequences are GTSNPN and SVGIG (reference sequence). V was pared by 0 bases and J by 1 base, with 9 bases between. The CDR3 spans 14 residues. In nucleotides, the CDR3 is TGTGCCTGGAGTGTCAGGAGGGCGAACACTGAAGCTTTCTTT. Protein: CAWSVRRANTEAFF.

The sample holds one count of this clone. This rearrangement joins TRBV2 to TRBJ1-1; 8 bases agree with TRBD1. The CDR3 length is 14 residues. CDR1 is SNHLY and CDR2 is FYNNEI in the germline V gene. Trimming removed 5 bases from V and 4 bases from J; junction bases left unmatched: 6. The CDR3 is CASSLRQGFTEAFF. CDR3 nucleotide sequence: TGTGCCAGCAGTCTAAGACAGGGGTTCACTGAAGCTTTCTTT.

The rearrangement links TRBV29-1 to TRBJ1-2; 11 bases are a match to TRBD1. Trimming at V came to 2 bases and at J to 12 bases, leaving 11 bases not matched to a gene. This CDR3 spans 14 amino acids. Germline V CDR1 and CDR2: SQVTM, ANQGSEA. The CDR3 nucleotides read TGCAGCGTTGAACTAGCAGGACAGGGGGCCTCTCACACCTTC. Translation gives CSVELAGQGASHTF.

The chain carries TRBV30 and TRBJ1-1; D not certain. Germline-derived CDR1 and CDR2 are GTSNPN and SVGIG (reference sequence). The CDR3 sequence is 13 residues long. Trimming took 4 bases from V and 1 from J, leaving 10 bases between them. The chain's CDR3 is CAWNGGWNTEAFF. As DNA, the CDR3 is TGTGCCTGGAACGGAGGGTGGAACACTGAAGCTTTCTTT.

The chain is built from TRBV5-1 and TRBJ1-3; D unclear. The V and J ends lost 0 bases and 2 bases respectively, with 12 bases between them. Germline V gives CDR1 SGHRS, CDR2 YFSETQ. The CDR3 extends over 16 amino acids. DNA of the CDR3: TGCGCCAGCAGCTTGGGTGGAGGTTTTGCTGGAAACACCATATATTTT. Translating it yields CASSLGGGFAGNTIYF.

This rearrangement joins TRBV19 to TRBJ2-7; 7 nucleotides match TRBD1. V gave up 9 bases and J gave up 1 base; unmatched junction bases: 3. The germline CDR1 and CDR2 sequences are LNHDA and SQIVND (reference sequence). The CDR3 length is 12 residues. CDR3 sequence reads: CASRTGSYEQYF. CDR3 sequence (DNA): TGTGCCAGCAGGACAGGTTCCTACGAGCAGTACTTC.

The V and J genes are TRBV7-9 and TRBJ2-3, with D perhaps matching TRBD1 (6 bases). Trimming pared 7 bases from V and 2 bases from J, leaving 13 bases between. Germline assignment: CDR1 SEHNR and CDR2 FQNEAQ (reference sequence). This CDR3 contains 14 residues. As DNA, the CDR3 is TGTGCCAGCACCCCCGGGGACACCACAGATACGCAGTATTTT. Translating it yields CASTPGDTTDTQYF.

This chain joins TRBV14 and TRBJ1-2; 12 nucleotides agree with TRBD1. CDR1 SGHDN and CDR2 FVKESK come from the germline V gene. This CDR3 has 14 amino acids. The J segment lost 8 bases and the V segment lost 2 bases, leaving 3 bases of the junction unmatched. CDR3 nucleotides: TGTGCCAGCAGCCAACGGGGACAGGGGGCCGGCTACACCTTC. This gives the protein CASSQRGQGAGYTF.

The genes are TRBV7-9 and TRBJ2-5, with D perhaps matching TRBD2 (6 bases). The CDR3 spans 15 residues. Germline-derived CDR1 and CDR2 are SEHNR and FQNEAQ (reference sequence). Trimming stripped 5 bases from V and 2 bases from J, with 15 bases between. The CDR3 DNA reads as TGTGCCAGCAGCCCCCGGTTTAGCGGTCAAGAGACCCAGTACTTC. Translating gives CASSPRFSGQETQYF.

The rearrangement uses TRBV5-5 and TRBJ2-7; a weak D match, TRBD1 (6 bases). The CDR3 loop spans 13 amino acids. The V gene's germline CDR1 is SGHKS and CDR2 YYEKEE (reference sequence). Trimming took off 1 base at V and 6 bases at J, with 11 bases between the two ends. CDR3 bases: TGTGCCAGCAGCTTGACAGGGATCGGCGAGCAGTACTTC. Its translation is CASSLTGIGEQYF. The full variable domain, completed using reference TRBV5-5 and TRBJ2-7, is DAGVTQSPTHLIKTRGQQVTLRCSPISGHKSVSWYQQVLGQGPQFIFQYYEKEERGRGNFPDRFSARQFPNYSSELNVNALLLGDSALYLCASSLTGIGEQYFGPGTRLTVT.

The rearrangement uses TRBV6-5 and TRBJ1-2; possibly TRBD1 for D (5 bases). V lost 6 bases and J lost 6, with 14 bases in between. This CDR3 has 13 amino acids. Germline V gene lookup returns CDR1 MNHEY and CDR2 SVGAGI. The CDR3 DNA follows: TGTGCCAGCAGACGAACCCAGGGCCATGGCTACACCTTC. Protein sequence: CASRRTQGHGYTF.

The chain recombines TRBV18 with TRBJ2-1, with 13 bases identical to TRBD2. Germline V CDR1 and CDR2: KGHSH, LQKENI. V shed 3 bases and J 3 bases; nucleotides not matched to a gene: 5. This CDR3 is built from 17 residues. This chain's CDR3 is CASSPGLAGAFYNEQFF. In nucleotides, the CDR3 is TGTGCCAGCTCACCCGGACTAGCGGGGGCCTTCTACAATGAGCAGTTCTTC.

The V call is TRBV10-3, the J call TRBJ2-5, with a weak D call TRBD2 (7 bases). Trimming cost V 6 bases and J 5 bases, with 34 bases left between them. CDR1 and CDR2 from the germline V gene are ENHRY and SYGVKD. This CDR3 has 20 residues. The CDR3: CAISPRPPRVGGPGEETQYF. The CDR3 DNA follows: TGTGCCATCAGCCCACGCCCCCCCCGTGTGGGGGGGCCCGGTGAGGAGACCCAGTACTTC.

This clone appeared a single time. The chain has TRBV9 and TRBJ1-1; D is perhaps TRBD1 (5 bases). Trimming removed 0 bases from V and 6 bases from J, with 15 bases in between. Germline V gene data show CDR1 as SGDLS and CDR2 as YYNGEE. The CDR3 totals 15 residues. CDR3 sequence (DNA): TGTGCCAGCAGCGTAGTGGGGCAGGGTAGTTCTGAAGCTTTCTTT. Protein: CASSVVGQGSSEAFF.